The clone carrying this TCR beta chain was seen many times. The antigen remains undetermined. The library was built for alpha chains, so this beta chain is an off-target read and its size means little. Germline loops: CDR1 DFQATT, CDR2 SNEGSKA (reference sequence). CDR3 length equals 13 residues. This entry is derived from a study of spatial heterogeneity in lung cancer. Study results and limitations: How many expanded intratumoral alpha and beta TCRs were present tracked the tumor mutation count, which was a count of nonsynonymous mutations.

The sample's time point: sample taken at primary tumor resection. Unique molecular identifiers, one per molecule, were present on every TCR cDNA molecule. TCRdb passed the 5' RACE reads through MiXCR, listing each CDR3 protein once. The sample lists approximately 10,000 distinct CDR3 sequences, under 6.5% occurring once. This specimen was lung tumor tissue, taken at surgery. This receptor was obtained from a male donor with early-stage non-small cell lung cancer. The J gene is TRBJ2-3, the V gene TRBV20-1; D is perhaps TRBD1 (5 bases). The CDR3 coding sequence is TGCAGCGCAGGGCCCCTTAGCACAGATACGCAGTATTTT. As protein: CSAGPLSTDTQYF.